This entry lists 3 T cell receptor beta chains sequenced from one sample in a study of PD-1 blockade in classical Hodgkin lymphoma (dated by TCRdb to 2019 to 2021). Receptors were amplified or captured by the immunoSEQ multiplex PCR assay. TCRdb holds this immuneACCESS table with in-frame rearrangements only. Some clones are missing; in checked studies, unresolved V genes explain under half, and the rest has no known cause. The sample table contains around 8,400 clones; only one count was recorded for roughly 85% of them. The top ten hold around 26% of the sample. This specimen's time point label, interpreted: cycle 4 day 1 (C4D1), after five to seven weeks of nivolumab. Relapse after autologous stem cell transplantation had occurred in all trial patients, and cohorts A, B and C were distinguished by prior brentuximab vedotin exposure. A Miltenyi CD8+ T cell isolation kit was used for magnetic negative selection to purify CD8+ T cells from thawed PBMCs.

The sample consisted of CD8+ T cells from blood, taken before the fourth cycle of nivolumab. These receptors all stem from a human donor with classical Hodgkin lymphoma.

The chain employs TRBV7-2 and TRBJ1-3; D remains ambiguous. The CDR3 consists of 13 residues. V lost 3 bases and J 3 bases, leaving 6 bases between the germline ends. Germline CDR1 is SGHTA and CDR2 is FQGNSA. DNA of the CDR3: TGTGCCAGCAGCTTTGAACATGGAAACACCATATATTTT. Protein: CASSFEHGNTIYF.

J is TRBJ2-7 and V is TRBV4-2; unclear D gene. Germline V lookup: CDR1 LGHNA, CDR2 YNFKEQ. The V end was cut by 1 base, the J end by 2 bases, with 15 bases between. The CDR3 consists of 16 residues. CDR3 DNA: TGTGCCAGCAGCCAAGTGGCCACCGGGCCCCCCTACGAGCAGTACTTC. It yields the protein CASSQVATGPPYEQYF.

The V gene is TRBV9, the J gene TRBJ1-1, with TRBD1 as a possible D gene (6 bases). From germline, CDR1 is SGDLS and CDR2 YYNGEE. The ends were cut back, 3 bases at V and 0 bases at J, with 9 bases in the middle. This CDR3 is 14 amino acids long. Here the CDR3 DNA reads TGTGCCAGCAGCGACCGGACAGTGAACACTGAAGCTTTCTTT. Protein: CASSDRTVNTEAFF.